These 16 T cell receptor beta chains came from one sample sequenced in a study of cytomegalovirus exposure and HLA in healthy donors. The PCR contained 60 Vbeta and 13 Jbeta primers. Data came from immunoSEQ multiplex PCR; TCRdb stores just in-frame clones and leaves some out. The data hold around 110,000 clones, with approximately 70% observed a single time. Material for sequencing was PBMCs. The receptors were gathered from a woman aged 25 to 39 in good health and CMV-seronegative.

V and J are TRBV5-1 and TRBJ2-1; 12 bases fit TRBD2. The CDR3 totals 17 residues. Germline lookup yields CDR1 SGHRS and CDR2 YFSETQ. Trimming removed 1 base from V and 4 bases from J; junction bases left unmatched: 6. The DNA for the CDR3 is TGCGCCAGCAGCTTGCGGACTAGCGGGAAAGAGTACAATGAGCAGTTCTTC. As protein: CASSLRTSGKEYNEQFF.

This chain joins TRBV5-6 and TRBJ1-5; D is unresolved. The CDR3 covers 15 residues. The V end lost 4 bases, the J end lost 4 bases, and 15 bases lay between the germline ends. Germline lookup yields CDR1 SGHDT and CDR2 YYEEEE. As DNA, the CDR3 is TGTGCCAGCAGCCGCGATCAAACAGCAAATCAGCCCCAGCATTTT. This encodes CASSRDQTANQPQHF.

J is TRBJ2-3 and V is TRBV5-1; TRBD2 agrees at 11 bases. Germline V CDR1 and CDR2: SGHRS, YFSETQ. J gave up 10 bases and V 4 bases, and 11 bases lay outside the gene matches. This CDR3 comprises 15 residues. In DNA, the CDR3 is TGCGCCAGCAGCGAAATTAGCGGGAGGGTCGGGGCGCAGTATTTT. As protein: CASSEISGRVGAQYF.

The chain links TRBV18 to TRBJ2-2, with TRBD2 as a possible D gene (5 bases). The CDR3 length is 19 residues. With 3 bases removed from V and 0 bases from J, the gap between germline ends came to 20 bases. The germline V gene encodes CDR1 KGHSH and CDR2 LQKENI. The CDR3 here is CASSPFLTQAATNTGELFF. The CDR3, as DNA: TGTGCCAGCTCACCTTTCCTCACCCAAGCGGCGACGAACACCGGGGAGCTGTTTTTT.

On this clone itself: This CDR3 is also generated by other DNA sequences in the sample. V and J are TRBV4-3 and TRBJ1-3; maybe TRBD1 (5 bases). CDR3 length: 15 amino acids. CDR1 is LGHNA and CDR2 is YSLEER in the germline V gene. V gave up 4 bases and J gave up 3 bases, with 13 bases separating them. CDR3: CASSLLQGNGNTIYF. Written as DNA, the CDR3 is TGCGCCAGCAGCCTGCTTCAGGGAAATGGAAACACCATATATTTT.

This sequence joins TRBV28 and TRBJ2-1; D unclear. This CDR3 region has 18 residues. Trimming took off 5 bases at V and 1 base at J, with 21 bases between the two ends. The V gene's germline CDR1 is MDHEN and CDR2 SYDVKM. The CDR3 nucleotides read TGTGCCAGCAGTCCGCCTATACGCCCAATGATATCCTACAATGAGCAGTTCTTC. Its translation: CASSPPIRPMISYNEQFF.

The CDR3 loop is CASRLQGSGETQYF. CDR3 DNA: TGTGCCAGCAGGTTACAGGGGTCGGGGGAGACCCAGTACTTC. This chain joins TRBV7-9 and TRBJ2-5; 7 positions agree with TRBD1. CDR1 is SEHNR, CDR2 FQNEAQ, per germline (reference sequence). The CDR3 runs to 14 residues. Unmatched junction bases numbered 9, after V lost 6 bases and J lost 5 bases.

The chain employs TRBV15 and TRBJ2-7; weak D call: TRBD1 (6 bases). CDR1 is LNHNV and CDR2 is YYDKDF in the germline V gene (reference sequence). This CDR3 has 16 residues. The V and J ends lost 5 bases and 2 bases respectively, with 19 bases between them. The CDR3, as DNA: TGTGCCACCAGCCCGTCCAGGGGCGAGCTGCCCTACGAGCAGTACTTC. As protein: CATSPSRGELPYEQYF.

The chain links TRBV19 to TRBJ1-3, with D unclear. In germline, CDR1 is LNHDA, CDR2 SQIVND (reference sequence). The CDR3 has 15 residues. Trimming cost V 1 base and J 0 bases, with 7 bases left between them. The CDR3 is CASSIGFYSGNTIYF. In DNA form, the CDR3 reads TGTGCCAGTAGTATAGGTTTTTACTCTGGAAACACCATATATTTT.

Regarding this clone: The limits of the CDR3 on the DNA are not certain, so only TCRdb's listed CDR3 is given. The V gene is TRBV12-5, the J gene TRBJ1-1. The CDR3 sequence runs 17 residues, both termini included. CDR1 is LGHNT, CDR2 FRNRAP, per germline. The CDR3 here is CASGLVPVRRGDTEAFF.

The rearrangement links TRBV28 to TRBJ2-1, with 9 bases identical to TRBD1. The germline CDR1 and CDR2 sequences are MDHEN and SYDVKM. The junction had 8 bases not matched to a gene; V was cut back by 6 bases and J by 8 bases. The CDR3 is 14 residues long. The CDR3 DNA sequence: TGTGCCAGCAGGAAGACAGGGGGAGGATATGAGCAGTTCTTC. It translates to CASRKTGGGYEQFF.

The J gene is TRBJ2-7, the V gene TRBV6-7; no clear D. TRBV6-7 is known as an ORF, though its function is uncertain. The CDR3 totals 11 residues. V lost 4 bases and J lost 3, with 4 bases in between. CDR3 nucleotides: TGTGCCAGCAGTTCCGTCTACGAGCAGTACTTC. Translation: CASSSVYEQYF.

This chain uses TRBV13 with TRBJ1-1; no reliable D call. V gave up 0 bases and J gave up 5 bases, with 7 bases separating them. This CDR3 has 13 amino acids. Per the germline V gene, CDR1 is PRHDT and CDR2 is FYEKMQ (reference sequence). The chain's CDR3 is CASSLGRRTEAFF. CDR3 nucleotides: TGTGCCAGCAGCTTAGGGCGTCGTACTGAAGCTTTCTTT. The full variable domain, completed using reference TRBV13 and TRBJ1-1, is AAGVIQSPRHLIKEKRETATLKCYPIPRHDTVYWYQQGPGQDPQFLISFYEKMQSDKGSIPDRFSAQQFSDYHSELNMSSLELGDSALYFCASSLGRRTEAFFGQGTRLTVV.

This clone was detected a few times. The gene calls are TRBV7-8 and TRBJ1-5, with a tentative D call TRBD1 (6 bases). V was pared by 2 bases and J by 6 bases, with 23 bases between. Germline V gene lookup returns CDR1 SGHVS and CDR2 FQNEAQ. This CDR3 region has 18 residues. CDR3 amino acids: CASSLSGGSQSFGQPQHF. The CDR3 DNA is TGTGCCAGCAGCTTAAGTGGGGGCTCGCAAAGTTTCGGTCAGCCCCAGCATTTT.

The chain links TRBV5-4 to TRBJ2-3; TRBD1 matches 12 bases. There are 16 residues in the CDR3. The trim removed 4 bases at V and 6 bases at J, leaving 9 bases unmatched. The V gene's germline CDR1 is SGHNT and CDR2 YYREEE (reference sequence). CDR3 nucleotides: TGTGCCAGCAGCCATGGTGGGGGACAGGGGGCCGATACGCAGTATTTT. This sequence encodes CASSHGGGQGADTQYF.

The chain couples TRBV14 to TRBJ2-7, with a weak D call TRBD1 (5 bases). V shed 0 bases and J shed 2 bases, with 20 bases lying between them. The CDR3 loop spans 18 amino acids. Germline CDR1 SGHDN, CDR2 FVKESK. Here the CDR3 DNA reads TGTGCCAGCAGCCAAGACCCATTTGGGGCACGTGAAACCTACGAGCAGTACTTC. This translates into CASSQDPFGARETYEQYF.